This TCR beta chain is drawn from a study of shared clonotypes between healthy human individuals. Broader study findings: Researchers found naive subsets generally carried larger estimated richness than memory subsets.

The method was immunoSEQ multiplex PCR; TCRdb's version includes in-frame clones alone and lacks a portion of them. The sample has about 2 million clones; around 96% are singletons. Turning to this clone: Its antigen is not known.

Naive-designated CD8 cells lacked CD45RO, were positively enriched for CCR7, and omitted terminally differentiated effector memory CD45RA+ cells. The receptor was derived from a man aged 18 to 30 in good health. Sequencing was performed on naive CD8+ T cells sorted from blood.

CDR3: CASSLASPPDTQYF. In nucleotides, the CDR3 is TGTGCCAGCAGTTTAGCCAGCCCCCCAGATACGCAGTATTTT. The chain has TRBV27 and TRBJ2-3; D is unresolved. Germline V gene sequence: CDR1 MNHEY, CDR2 SMNVEV (reference sequence). Trimming cost V 2 bases and J 4 bases, with 10 bases left between them. This CDR3 comprises 14 residues.